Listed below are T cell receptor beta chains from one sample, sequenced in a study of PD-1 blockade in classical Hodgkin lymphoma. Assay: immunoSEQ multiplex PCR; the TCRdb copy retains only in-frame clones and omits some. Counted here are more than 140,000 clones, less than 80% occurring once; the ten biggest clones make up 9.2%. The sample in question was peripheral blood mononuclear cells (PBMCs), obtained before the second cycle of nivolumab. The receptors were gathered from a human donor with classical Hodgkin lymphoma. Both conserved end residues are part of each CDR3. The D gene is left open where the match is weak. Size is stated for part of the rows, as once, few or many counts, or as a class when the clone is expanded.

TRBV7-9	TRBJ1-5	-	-	TGTGCCAGCAGCTTAGGGTGGGGGGGTGACAATCAGCCCCAGCATTTT	CASSLGWGGDNQPQHF
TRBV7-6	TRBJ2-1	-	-	TGTGCCAGCAGCGAGAGACTAGACCTCAATGAGCAGTTCTTC	CASSERLDLNEQFF
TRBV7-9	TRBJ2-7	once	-	TGTGCCAGCAGCCGACAGTCACTCTCCTACGAGCAGTACTTC	CASSRQSLSYEQYF
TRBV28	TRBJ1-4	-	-	TGTGCCAGCAGTTTACAGACCAGGGATGAAAAACTGTTTTTT	CASSLQTRDEKLFF
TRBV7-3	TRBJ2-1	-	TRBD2	TGTGCCAGCAGTACTAGCGGGAGTGGTGAGCAGTTCTTC	CASSTSGSGEQFF
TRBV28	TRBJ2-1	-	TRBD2	TGTGCCAGCAGTCCAGGGACTAGCGGGTTCTCCTACAATGAGCAGTTCTTC	CASSPGTSGFSYNEQFF
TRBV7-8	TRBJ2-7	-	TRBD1	TGTGCCAGCAGCTTAAGCAGGGGGCGCTTCTACGAGCAGTACTTC	CASSLSRGRFYEQYF
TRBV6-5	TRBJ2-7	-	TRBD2	TGTGCCAGCAGTTACGCGCGGGAGGTCTACGAGCAGTACTTC	CASSYAREVYEQYF
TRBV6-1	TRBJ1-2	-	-	TGTGCCAGCACCTTGGACAGCTGGAACTATGGCTACACCTTC	CASTLDSWNYGYTF
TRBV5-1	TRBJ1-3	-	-	TGCGCCAGCAGCTTGCAGGGGAACTCTGGAAACACCATATATTTT	CASSLQGNSGNTIYF
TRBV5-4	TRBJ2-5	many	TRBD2	TGTGCCAGCAGCTTGGGACTAGCGGGAGTCGGTGTACAAGAGACCCAGTACTTC	CASSLGLAGVGVQETQYF
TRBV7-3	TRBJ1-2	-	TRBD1	TGTGCCAGCAGCCCCGGGACAGATCTCTATGGCTACACCTTC	CASSPGTDLYGYTF
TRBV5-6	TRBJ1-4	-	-	TGTGCCAGCAGCTTGGCCAACGGGGGCGCAGGGGCGATAGATGAAAAACTGTTTTTT	CASSLANGGAGAIDEKLFF
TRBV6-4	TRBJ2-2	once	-	TGTGCCAGCAGTGACAATAAAGGGGGGGCCACCGGGGAGCTGTTTTTT	CASSDNKGGATGELFF
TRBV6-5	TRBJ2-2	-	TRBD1	TGTGCCAGCAGTTACCAGATGACAGGGGCCGGGGAGCTGTTTTTT	CASSYQMTGAGELFF
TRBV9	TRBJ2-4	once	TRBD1	TGTGCCAGCAGCCCCAGCTCCGGGACAGGGGGCATTCAGTACTTC	CASSPSSGTGGIQYF
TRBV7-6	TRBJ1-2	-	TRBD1	TGTGCCAGCAGCTTAGACACAGGGGAAGGGAAAGGCTACACCTTC	CASSLDTGEGKGYTF
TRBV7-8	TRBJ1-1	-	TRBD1	TGTGCCAGCAGCCAACGGACAGGGAGGAGAACCATGAACACTGAAGCTTTCTTT	CASSQRTGRRTMNTEAFF
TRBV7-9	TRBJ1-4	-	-	TGTGCCAGCAGCTTTATCGGAGCAACTAATGAAAAACTGTTTTTT	CASSFIGATNEKLFF
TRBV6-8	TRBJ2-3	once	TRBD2	TGTGCCAGCAGTTACAAGGGACTAGCGGGGTTCACAGATACGCAGTATTTT	CASSYKGLAGFTDTQYF
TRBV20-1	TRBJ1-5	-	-	TGCAGTGCTAGAGGAAATCAGCCCCAGCATTTT	CSARGNQPQHF
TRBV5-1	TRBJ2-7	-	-	TGCGCCAGCAGCATTGAGACAGGCCAGGCTGGCGAGCAGTACTTC	CASSIETGQAGEQYF
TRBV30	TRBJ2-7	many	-	TGTGCCTGGAGTCTGTTACAGGTCTCCTACGAGCAGTACTTC	CAWSLLQVSYEQYF
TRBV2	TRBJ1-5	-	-	TGTGCCAGCAGTGAACTTAGGGGTCCTCATCAGCCCCAGCATTTT	CASSELRGPHQPQHF
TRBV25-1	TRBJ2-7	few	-	TGTGCCAGCAGTGACGCCGGGGTTTACGAGCAGTACTTC	CASSDAGVYEQYF
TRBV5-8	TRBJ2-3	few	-	TGTGCCAGCAGCTTGCGAGGGGACGTTACTAGCACAGATACGCAGTATTTT	CASSLRGDVTSTDTQYF
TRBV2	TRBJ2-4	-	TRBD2	TGTGCCAGCAGTGAACATGGGGCGGGAGTAGGATACTTC	CASSEHGAGVGYF
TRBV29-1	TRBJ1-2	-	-	TGCAGCGTCGTCATCGATAAGAACTATGGCTACACCTTC	CSVVIDKNYGYTF
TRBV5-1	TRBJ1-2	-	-	TGCGCCAGCAGCTTGGAGGCAGGGTATGGCTACACCTTC	CASSLEAGYGYTF
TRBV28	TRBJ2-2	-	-	TGTGCCAGCAGTTTATCAGACGGCTCAGAGCTGTTTTTT	CASSLSDGSELFF